The 16 T cell receptor beta chains given below trace back to one sample, sequenced in a study of blood T cells in healthy people across ages. Combining a sample-barcoded 5' primer with a J-beta primer mix, a second PCR ran for about 6 to 12 cycles. TCRdb re-derived calls from the 5' RACE reads in MiXCR, one entry per CDR3 protein. Of fewer than 950,000 distinct CDR3 sequences in the sample, about 53% were seen once. The sample taken for sequencing was blood. The receptor source for this set is an elderly man in good health.

This chain joins TRBV25-1 and TRBJ1-2; possibly TRBD1 for D (5 bases). The germline V gene encodes CDR1 MGHDK and CDR2 SYGVNS. CDR3 length: 14 residues. V gave up 6 bases and J gave up 3 bases, with 14 bases separating them. The chain's CDR3 is CASRWAGTYYGYTF. The CDR3 DNA reads TGTGCCAGCAGGTGGGCCGGGACTTACTATGGCTACACCTTC.

This chain joins TRBV7-2 and TRBJ2-1; no firm D call. The CDR3 totals 11 residues. V shed 4 bases and J shed 9 bases, with 7 bases lying between them. Germline CDR1 and CDR2: SGHTA and FQGNSA. DNA for the CDR3: TGTGCCAGCAGCTCGAGGATTGAGCAGTTCTTC. Translating it yields CASSSRIEQFF.

This sequence joins TRBV6-6 and TRBJ1-6, with D possibly TRBD1 on 6 matching bases. V lost 0 bases and J lost 5, with 14 bases in between. The CDR3 consists of 17 residues. Germline V gene sequence: CDR1 MNHNY, CDR2 SVGAGI (reference sequence). CDR3 region: CASSYSRGQTNNSPLHF. CDR3 bases: TGTGCCAGCAGTTACTCACGGGGGCAGACTAATAATTCACCCCTCCACTTT.

This rearrangement joins TRBV20-1 to TRBJ2-7; 8 positions match TRBD2. The CDR3 consists of 14 residues. CDR1 and CDR2 (germline): DFQATT, SNEGSKA (reference sequence). V shed 5 bases and J 6 bases; nucleotides not matched to a gene: 12. CDR3 loop: CSAADVAGGREQYF. The CDR3 nucleotides read TGCAGTGCTGCCGATGTCGCGGGAGGACGCGAGCAGTACTTC.

This clonotype has a single count. V is TRBV27 and J is TRBJ2-3, with 11 bases aligning to TRBD2. CDR3 size: 15 residues. Trimming cost V 7 bases and J 5 bases; bases outside gene matches: 8. The germline V gene has CDR1 MNHEY and CDR2 SMNVEV (reference sequence). As DNA, the CDR3 is TGTGCCAGCACCGTTAGCGGGAGGGACGGAGATACGCAGTATTTT. This gives the protein CASTVSGRDGDTQYF.

The V and J genes are TRBV7-2 and TRBJ1-1; D remains ambiguous. Germline CDR1 reads SGHTA; CDR2 reads FQGNSA. This CDR3 spans 15 amino acids. The V and J ends lost 4 bases and 3 bases respectively, with 15 bases between them. The DNA of the CDR3 is TGTGCCAGCAGCTCGGCCCCCAAGGCGGACACTGAAGCTTTCTTT. Encoded protein: CASSSAPKADTEAFF. The full variable domain, in which reference TRBV7-2 and TRBJ1-1 provide the parts outside the CDR3, is GAGVSQSPSNKVTEKGKDVELRCDPISGHTALYWYRQSLGQGLEFLIYFQGNSAPDKSGLPSDRFSAERTGGSVSTLTIQRTQQEDSAVYLCASSSAPKADTEAFFGQGTRLTVV.

The chain carries TRBV12-3 or TRBV12-4 and TRBJ2-1, with no clear D. CDR3 length equals 13 residues. Deletions cut 3 bases from V and 10 bases from J, with 13 bases between. The CDR3 DNA reads TGTGCCAGCAGTTTCTGGGTGGCGGAAGAGCAGTTCTTC. It codes for CASSFWVAEEQFF.

V gene TRBV12-5 combines with J gene TRBJ2-7; no firm D call. This CDR3 region has 14 residues. From germline, CDR1 is LGHNT and CDR2 FRNRAP. The V end was cut by 2 bases, the J end by 5 bases, with 13 bases between. The CDR3 spells CASGLSPPGHEQYF. Written as DNA, the CDR3 is TGTGCTAGTGGTTTGTCCCCTCCAGGCCACGAGCAGTACTTC.

This clonotype appeared a few times. The CDR3 protein is CAISDWTAATGELFF. The CDR3 DNA reads TGTGCCATCAGTGACTGGACAGCGGCCACCGGGGAGCTGTTTTTT. This chain links TRBV10-3 with TRBJ2-2; D is possibly TRBD1 (6 bases). CDR3 size: 15 residues. V was shortened by 3 bases and J by 4 bases, with 12 bases between the two germline ends. Germline V gene lookup returns CDR1 ENHRY and CDR2 SYGVKD.

The chain carries TRBV11-3 and TRBJ2-1; possibly TRBD1 for D (5 bases). The V gene's germline CDR1 is SGHNT and CDR2 YENEEA. V was trimmed by 4 bases and J by 1 base, leaving 11 bases between them. The length of the CDR3 is 15 residues. The CDR3 spells CASSSQQVSYNEQFF. The CDR3 region has the DNA TGTGCCAGCAGCTCTCAACAGGTTTCCTACAATGAGCAGTTCTTC.

This clonotype showed up just once. V gene TRBV24-1 combines with J gene TRBJ2-1, with D possibly called TRBD1 or TRBD2 (5 bases each). The CDR3 is 15 residues long. Germline CDR1 reads KGHDR; CDR2 reads SFDVKD. V lost 8 bases and J lost 7, with 20 bases in between. CDR3 sequence: CATTGTDPLKNEQFF. Here the CDR3 DNA reads TGTGCCACCACTGGGACGGACCCTTTGAAGAATGAGCAGTTCTTC.

This sequence joins TRBV29-1 and TRBJ2-5, with 9 bases that match TRBD1. The J call may be incorrect, as the DNA end agrees better with TRBJ2-7. The CDR3 spans 15 residues. Germline V gene lookup returns CDR1 SQVTM and CDR2 ANQGSEA. The DNA for the CDR3 is TGCAGCGTTGGGGACAGGGACCCGCTTTCCTACGAGCAGTACTTC. It is translated as CSVGDRDPLSYEQYF.

The V gene is TRBV11-2, the J gene TRBJ2-1, with 11 bases that match TRBD2. J gave up 5 bases and V 4 bases, and 10 bases lay outside the gene matches. Germline CDR1 is SGHAT and CDR2 is FQNNGV. There are 17 residues in the CDR3. The CDR3 DNA is TGTGCCAGCAGCTCACGACCGGGACTAGCGGTTAACAATGAGCAGTTCTTC. It yields the protein CASSSRPGLAVNNEQFF.

Regarding this clonotype: One junction end does not reproduce the germline sequence, and a read error may be involved. J is TRBJ2-6 and V is TRBV10-1, with D tentatively TRBD1 (5 bases). This CDR3 comprises 17 residues. Per the germline V gene, CDR1 is WNHNN and CDR2 is SYGVQD (reference sequence). The CDR3 DNA is TGTGCCAGCAGCGTAGGGGCAGGGTCATCCGGGGCCAACGTCCTGACTTTC. It encodes CASSVGAGSSGANVLTF.

A remark on this clonotype: The junction and the germline gene differ at one end; a read error may be behind it. The rearrangement links TRBV20-1 to TRBJ1-3, with D maybe TRBD1 (6 bases). The CDR3 totals 15 residues. Per germline, CDR1 DFQATT and CDR2 SNEGSKA (reference sequence). The CDR3 DNA sequence: TGCAGTGCTAGAGAAACTCAGGGGTTTGGAATCACCATATATTTT. Amino acid sequence: CSARETQGFGITIYF.

This clonotype was detected only a few times. V gene TRBV9 combines with J gene TRBJ2-1; D is ambiguous. The CDR3 sequence is 16 residues long. V was shortened by 0 bases and J by 7 bases, with 17 bases between the two germline ends. CDR1 is SGDLS, CDR2 YYNGEE, per germline. This chain's CDR3 is CASSVGPSSFENEQFF. The CDR3 bases are TGTGCCAGCAGCGTAGGACCCAGCTCGTTCGAGAATGAGCAGTTCTTC.